The 32 T cell receptor beta chains given below trace back to one sample, sequenced in a study of OX40 agonist ivuxolimab in advanced cancers. The repertoire was sequenced with immunoSEQ multiplex PCR; TCRdb's copy has only in-frame clones and lacks some. The top ten clones hold 2.8% of a sample with 65,000 or so clones, about nine tenths of them seen once. The source was CD4+ or CD8+ T cells sorted from blood, collected in a trial of the OX40 agonist ivuxolimab. The receptors were gathered from an adult with an advanced solid tumor such as melanoma, head and neck, liver or kidney cancer.

The rearrangement joins TRBV19 to TRBJ2-5, with D perhaps assigned TRBD1 or TRBD2 (5 bases each). Germline assignment: CDR1 LNHDA and CDR2 SQIVND (reference sequence). The ends were cut back, 5 bases at V and 4 bases at J, with 23 bases in the middle. The CDR3 runs 17 residues. CDR3 amino acids: CASSPRGAGRRRETQYF. The CDR3, as DNA: TGTGCCAGTAGTCCCCGGGGCGCGGGTAGAAGGAGAGAGACCCAGTACTTC.

This chain links TRBV28 with TRBJ1-1; D is unresolved. V lost 3 bases, J lost 4 bases, and 12 bases lay in between. The CDR3 has 14 amino acids. The germline V gene encodes CDR1 MDHEN and CDR2 SYDVKM. CDR3 region: CASSFGNQRTEAFF. DNA of the CDR3: TGTGCCAGCAGTTTTGGGAACCAACGCACTGAAGCTTTCTTT. Drawing the rest from reference TRBV28 and TRBJ1-1, the complete variable domain is DVKVTQSSRYLVKRTGEKVFLECVQDMDHENMFWYRQDPGLGLRLIYFSYDVKMKEKGDIPEGYSVSREKKERFSLILESASTNQTSMYLCASSFGNQRTEAFFGQGTRLTVV.

This clone was seen a handful of times. V gene TRBV9 combines with J gene TRBJ1-2, with 8 bases lining up with TRBD1. The germline CDR1 and CDR2 sequences are SGDLS and YYNGEE. With V trimmed by 3 bases and J by 4 bases, 5 bases remained unmatched. This CDR3 has 14 residues. In DNA form, the CDR3 reads TGTGCCAGCAGCGCGCAGGGGGCGAGCTATGGCTACACCTTC. Translation gives CASSAQGASYGYTF.

V and J are TRBV5-6 and TRBJ2-7; D perhaps matches TRBD2 (6 bases). Between the trimmed V and J ends, which lost 0 bases and 1 base, there was a span of 14 bases. This CDR3 region has 16 residues. The germline CDR1 and CDR2 sequences are SGHDT and YYEEEE. Here the CDR3 DNA reads TGTGCCAGCAGCTTGGGGGCGGGATCCCCATCCTACGAGCAGTACTTC. Its protein product is CASSLGAGSPSYEQYF. The full variable domain, with the rest looked up from reference TRBV5-6 and TRBJ2-7, is DAGVTQSPTHLIKTRGQQVTLRCSPKSGHDTVSWYQQALGQGPQFIFQYYEEEERQRGNFPDRFSGHQFPNYSSELNVNALLLGDSALYLCASSLGAGSPSYEQYFGPGTRLTVT.

As for this clone: The junction shows a germline mismatch at one end, possibly a read error. The genes are TRBV2 and TRBJ2-5; 8 bases map to TRBD2. Germline CDR1 SNHLY, CDR2 FYNNEI. The CDR3 is 14 amino acids. The CDR3 loop reads CASREASGPTPQYF. The CDR3 DNA follows: TGTGCCAGCAGGGAAGCTAGCGGGCCCACCCCCCAGTACTTC. Filled out from reference TRBV2 and TRBJ2-5, the complete variable domain reads EPEVTQTPSHQVTQMGQEVILRCVPISNHLYFYWYRQILGQKVEFLVSFYNNEISEKSEIFDDQFSVERPDGSNFTLKIRSTKLEDSAMYFCASREASGPTPQYFGPGTRLLVL.

This clone appeared once. The chain joins TRBV10-3 to TRBJ1-1; tentative D call: TRBD1 (5 bases). Trimming removed 6 bases from V and 5 bases from J, with 13 bases in between. The CDR3 length is 13 residues. The germline V gene has CDR1 ENHRY and CDR2 SYGVKD. The CDR3 region is CAISTGVETEAFF. DNA of the CDR3: TGTGCCATCAGCACAGGCGTTGAAACTGAAGCTTTCTTT.

The V and J genes are TRBV5-5 and TRBJ1-1; TRBD1 matches at 11 bases. V lost 0 bases, J lost 5 bases, and 3 bases stayed unmatched. This CDR3 is 15 amino acids long. CDR1 SGHKS and CDR2 YYEKEE come from the germline V gene (reference sequence). CDR3 in amino acids: CASSLAGTGGTEAFF. CDR3 nucleotides: TGTGCCAGCAGCTTGGCCGGGACAGGGGGGACTGAAGCTTTCTTT. Based on the CDR3 plus reference TRBV5-5 and TRBJ1-1, the full variable domain is DAGVTQSPTHLIKTRGQQVTLRCSPISGHKSVSWYQQVLGQGPQFIFQYYEKEERGRGNFPDRFSARQFPNYSSELNVNALLLGDSALYLCASSLAGTGGTEAFFGQGTRLTVV.

The gene calls are TRBV28 and TRBJ1-4; weak D call: TRBD1 (6 bases). Germline CDR1 and CDR2: MDHEN and SYDVKM. V lost 2 bases, J lost 8 bases, and 12 bases lay in between. The CDR3 is 14 residues long. This CDR3 reads CASSLTGIREKLFF. CDR3 DNA: TGTGCCAGCAGTTTAACAGGGATTAGGGAAAAACTGTTTTTT. Combining the CDR3 with reference TRBV28 and TRBJ1-4 gives the whole variable domain DVKVTQSSRYLVKRTGEKVFLECVQDMDHENMFWYRQDPGLGLRLIYFSYDVKMKEKGDIPEGYSVSREKKERFSLILESASTNQTSMYLCASSLTGIREKLFFGSGTQLSVL.

Here the CDR3 reads CASSYNRHRETQYF. In nucleotides, the CDR3 is TGTGCCAGCAGTTACAACAGGCACCGAGAGACCCAGTACTTC. The chain employs TRBV6-5 and TRBJ2-5; D may be TRBD1 (5 bases). The germline gives CDR1 MNHEY, CDR2 SVGAGI. This CDR3 is built from 14 residues. With 2 bases removed from V and 4 bases from J, the gap between germline ends came to 11 bases.

This chain links TRBV5-1 with TRBJ2-3; TRBD1 matches 9 bases. In germline, CDR1 is SGHRS, CDR2 YFSETQ. This CDR3 region has 15 residues. V dropped 3 bases and J dropped 6; count of bases not matched to a gene: 8. CDR3 nucleotides: TGCGCCAGCAGCTCACCGGGACAGGGAAAGGATACGCAGTATTTT. Amino acids: CASSSPGQGKDTQYF.

The chain is built from TRBV7-2 and TRBJ2-6; 7 bases fit TRBD1. The J segment lost 0 bases and the V segment lost 5 bases, leaving 10 bases of the junction unmatched. Germline V lookup: CDR1 SGHTA, CDR2 FQGNSA. The CDR3 is 18 amino acids. The CDR3 DNA reads as TGTGCCAGCAGCCCAAGACAGGGCCTAAACTCTGGGGCCAACGTCCTGACTTTC. Residues: CASSPRQGLNSGANVLTF.

V is TRBV10-1 and J is TRBJ2-2; D is undetermined. The germline V gene has CDR1 WNHNN and CDR2 SYGVQD (reference sequence). The CDR3 totals 13 residues. V dropped 0 bases and J dropped 8 bases, with 7 bases sitting between them. The CDR3 here is CASSESSRGELFF. DNA for the CDR3: TGCGCCAGCAGTGAGTCGAGTCGGGGGGAGCTGTTTTTT.

The chain couples TRBV7-9 to TRBJ1-2; perhaps TRBD1 as D (5 bases). Trimming pared 1 base from V and 8 bases from J, leaving 14 bases between. CDR3 length: 14 residues. CDR1 SEHNR and CDR2 FQNEAQ come from the germline V gene (reference sequence). The CDR3 spells CASSLGQGWKGYTF. CDR3 nucleotides: TGTGCCAGCAGCTTAGGGCAGGGATGGAAGGGCTACACCTTC.

Here the CDR3 reads CASSVGAALNTEAFF. The CDR3, as DNA: TGTGCCAGCAGCGTAGGGGCTGCTTTGAACACTGAAGCTTTCTTT. The chain links TRBV9 to TRBJ1-1; D remains ambiguous. V lost 0 bases and J 0 bases, leaving 9 bases between the germline ends. CDR1 and CDR2 (germline): SGDLS, YYNGEE. The CDR3 consists of 15 residues.

V is TRBV18 and J is TRBJ1-5; D call uncertain. Deletions cut 0 bases from V and 0 bases from J, with 9 bases between. CDR1 KGHSH and CDR2 LQKENI come from the germline V gene. The CDR3 covers 16 residues. The CDR3 sequence: CASSPPDPSSNQPQHF. The CDR3 nucleotides read TGTGCCAGCTCACCACCAGACCCAAGTAGCAATCAGCCCCAGCATTTT.

The chain has TRBV2 and TRBJ1-6; D unclear. This CDR3 is built from 12 residues. CDR1 is SNHLY, CDR2 FYNNEI, per germline. Between the trimmed V and J ends, which lost 3 bases and 13 bases, there was a span of 10 bases. The CDR3 here is CASSEEGSPLHF. CDR3 coding DNA: TGTGCCAGCAGTGAGGAAGGTTCTCCCCTCCACTTT.

The table lists this clone with a few counts. The rearrangement uses TRBV7-2 and TRBJ2-7; D uncertain. With 2 bases removed from V and 7 bases from J, the gap between germline ends came to 12 bases. The CDR3 totals 13 residues. Germline assignment: CDR1 SGHTA and CDR2 FQGNSA. This CDR3 is CASSLFGFFEQYF. DNA for the CDR3: TGTGCCAGCAGCTTATTCGGGTTTTTTGAGCAGTACTTC.

The V call is TRBV18, the J call TRBJ2-1; TRBD2 might be the D (6 bases). Per the germline V gene, CDR1 is KGHSH and CDR2 is LQKENI. Trimming took 3 bases from V and 9 from J, leaving 9 bases between them. CDR3 length: 12 residues. The CDR3 DNA is TGTGCCAGCTCACCCCCGGAGGGTGAGCAGTTCTTC. Protein product: CASSPPEGEQFF.

V usage is TRBV6-1 and J usage is TRBJ1-3; D may be TRBD1 (5 bases). Looked up from germline, CDR1 is MNHNS and CDR2 is SASEGT. V was trimmed by 1 base and J by 2 bases, leaving 15 bases between them. The CDR3 extends over 17 amino acids. CDR3 sequence (DNA): TGTGCCAGCAGTGAAGGGTCCAGGTGGGGCACTGGAAACACCATATATTTT. It encodes CASSEGSRWGTGNTIYF.

The V gene is TRBV4-1, the J gene TRBJ1-2, with a tentative D call TRBD1 (5 bases). Germline-derived CDR1 and CDR2 are MGHRA and YSYEKL. With 0 bases removed from V and 8 bases from J, the gap between germline ends came to 19 bases. This CDR3 has 16 amino acids. CDR3 DNA: TGCGCCAGCAGCCAAGATTTACCGGGGACCGGGCGAGGCTACACCTTC. Translating gives CASSQDLPGTGRGYTF.

The chain carries TRBV28 and TRBJ1-2; D is ambiguous. The germline V gene has CDR1 MDHEN and CDR2 SYDVKM. Trimming shortened V by 5 bases and J by 3 bases, and 19 bases separated the two germline ends. This CDR3 region has 16 residues. Here the CDR3 reads CASSPTTPPKYYGYTF. The DNA of the CDR3 is TGTGCCAGCAGTCCCACGACTCCCCCCAAATACTATGGCTACACCTTC.

The rearrangement joins TRBV30 to TRBJ1-5, with 9 bases aligning to TRBD1. The CDR3 consists of 13 residues. With 2 bases clipped from V and 6 bases from J, the junction kept 2 bases outside the gene matches. Germline V gives CDR1 GTSNPN, CDR2 SVGIG (reference sequence). The CDR3 reads CAWSLQGAQPQHF. The CDR3 region has the DNA TGTGCCTGGAGTTTACAGGGGGCTCAGCCCCAGCATTTT.

This clone appeared a single time. The chain has TRBV11-2 and TRBJ1-1; D unclear. V was trimmed by 0 bases and J by 9 bases, leaving 11 bases between them. Germline assignment: CDR1 SGHAT and CDR2 FQNNGV. The CDR3 extends over 13 amino acids. The CDR3 DNA reads as TGTGCCAGCAGCTTAGAAAATCGAGCTAAAGCTTTCTTT. Protein: CASSLENRAKAFF.

The V and J genes are TRBV28 and TRBJ2-7, with D perhaps matching TRBD1 (6 bases). The CDR3 runs 13 residues. The germline V gene has CDR1 MDHEN and CDR2 SYDVKM. Trimming took 3 bases from V and 8 from J, leaving 14 bases between them. CDR3 region: CASSFSGQNKQYF. In nucleotides, the CDR3 is TGTGCCAGCAGTTTCTCGGGACAAAACAAGCAGTACTTC.

The chain combines TRBV6-1 with TRBJ1-1, with D unresolved. CDR1 is MNHNS, CDR2 SASEGT, per germline. This CDR3 has 13 residues. V lost 7 bases, J lost 1 base, and 10 bases lay in between. The CDR3 region is CASNEVANTEAFF. CDR3 nucleotides: TGTGCCAGCAATGAGGTCGCGAACACTGAAGCTTTCTTT.

This clone came up once. The chain couples TRBV5-6 to TRBJ1-4; weak D call: TRBD1 (6 bases). Germline CDR1 and CDR2: SGHDT and YYEEEE. With 4 bases removed from V and 0 bases from J, the gap between germline ends came to 13 bases. This CDR3 has 16 amino acids. CDR3 residues: CASSRTVSSTNEKLFF. Here the CDR3 DNA reads TGTGCCAGCAGCCGGACAGTCTCCTCAACTAATGAAAAACTGTTTTTT. The full variable domain, completed using reference TRBV5-6 and TRBJ1-4, is DAGVTQSPTHLIKTRGQQVTLRCSPKSGHDTVSWYQQALGQGPQFIFQYYEEEERQRGNFPDRFSGHQFPNYSSELNVNALLLGDSALYLCASSRTVSSTNEKLFFGSGTQLSVL.

J is TRBJ2-1 and V is TRBV6-1, with 8 bases lining up with TRBD2. Germline values: CDR1 MNHNS, CDR2 SASEGT. The CDR3 has 15 amino acids. With V trimmed by 3 bases and J by 6 bases, 7 bases remained unmatched. The chain's CDR3 is CASSDTGGPSNEQFF. The CDR3 nucleotides are TGTGCCAGCAGTGACACGGGGGGGCCGAGCAATGAGCAGTTCTTC.

This rearrangement joins TRBV4-1 to TRBJ2-7; 7 bases are a match to TRBD1. The CDR3 loop spans 15 amino acids. CDR1 is MGHRA, CDR2 YSYEKL, per germline. The V gene end was trimmed by 6 bases and the J gene end by 7 bases; junction bases not matched to a gene: 15. The CDR3 DNA follows: TGCGCCAGCAGTTTCAGAACCAAGGGGGCTGAGGAGCAGTACTTC. This translates into CASSFRTKGAEEQYF.

This clone has a handful of counts. CDR3 amino acids: CASSSRKAGEGTGANVLTF. For the CDR3, the DNA is TGCGCCAGCAGCTCCCGAAAGGCTGGGGAGGGTACTGGGGCCAACGTCCTGACTTTC. This chain uses TRBV4-1 with TRBJ2-6; TRBD2 agrees at 7 bases. Germline V CDR1 and CDR2: MGHRA, YSYEKL. The CDR3 sequence is 19 residues long. V gave up 5 bases and J gave up 2 bases; unmatched junction bases: 15.

The chain joins TRBV7-2 to TRBJ2-7, with TRBD1 matching 9 bases. Looked up from germline, CDR1 is SGHTA and CDR2 is FQGNSA. The CDR3 spans 14 residues. V gave up 4 bases and J gave up 5 bases; unmatched junction bases: 6. CDR3 nucleotides: TGTGCCAGCAGCTACCTACAGGGGGCCCACGAGCAGTACTTC. Residues: CASSYLQGAHEQYF.

This chain joins TRBV9 and TRBJ2-1, with 7 positions matching TRBD1. The length of the CDR3 is 18 residues. Trimming cost V 3 bases and J 0 bases; bases outside gene matches: 12. Per germline, CDR1 SGDLS and CDR2 YYNGEE. CDR3 region: CASSAMTGRQGSYNEQFF. In DNA, the CDR3 is TGTGCCAGCAGCGCGATGACAGGGCGTCAGGGCTCCTACAATGAGCAGTTCTTC.

As DNA, the CDR3 is TGCGCCAGCAGCTTCGGCGCCGAAGAGACCCAGTACTTC. Translated, it gives CASSFGAEETQYF. J is TRBJ2-5 and V is TRBV5-1; D ambiguous. CDR1 is SGHRS and CDR2 is YFSETQ in the germline V gene. V shed 2 bases and J shed 3 bases, with 8 bases lying between them. The CDR3 is made up of 13 amino acids.